The 32 T cell receptor beta chains listed next were all sequenced from one sample in a study of cytomegalovirus exposure and HLA in healthy donors. Primers for the PCR totalled 60 Vbeta and 13 Jbeta. Measured with immunoSEQ multiplex PCR; TCRdb has only the in-frame clones, and not every one. The sample records 30,000 to 45,000 clones, 70% to 90% being singletons. The sample consisted of PBMCs. Receptor source: a woman in her thirties or forties in good health and CMV-seropositive.

The chain has TRBV9 and TRBJ2-5; D unresolved. Per germline, CDR1 SGDLS and CDR2 YYNGEE. Trimming removed 4 bases from V and 0 bases from J, with 10 bases in between. There are 14 residues in the CDR3. CDR3 nucleotides: TGTGCCAGCAGCCCCCAGGTAGACCAAGAGACCCAGTACTTC. Translation gives CASSPQVDQETQYF.

This clone showed up just a few times. This chain joins TRBV5-1 and TRBJ1-4; D is perhaps TRBD1 (6 bases). Per the germline V gene, CDR1 is SGHRS and CDR2 is YFSETQ. V lost 1 base and J lost 8, with 12 bases in between. This CDR3 is 14 amino acids long. The chain's CDR3 is CASSLYGTTEKLFF. DNA for the CDR3: TGCGCCAGCAGCTTGTACGGGACAACGGAAAAACTGTTTTTT.

This rearrangement joins TRBV9 to TRBJ1-1, with unresolved D. The CDR3 loop spans 14 amino acids. CDR1 and CDR2 from the germline V gene are SGDLS and YYNGEE. Between the trimmed V and J ends, which lost 4 bases and 0 bases, there was a span of 10 bases. DNA of the CDR3: TGTGCCAGCAGCCCGAGGATTATGAACACTGAAGCTTTCTTT. This sequence encodes CASSPRIMNTEAFF.

The gene calls are TRBV19 and TRBJ1-2, with a tentative D call TRBD1 (6 bases). Germline V CDR1 and CDR2: LNHDA, SQIVND (reference sequence). The CDR3 runs 14 residues. V lost 9 bases and J lost 5, with 19 bases in between. CDR3 DNA: TGTGCCAGCCACCTACAGGGTCTGGGGTATGGCTACACCTTC. Translation gives CASHLQGLGYGYTF.

The chain couples TRBV5-1 to TRBJ2-3, with TRBD2 matching over 14 bases. From germline, CDR1 is SGHRS and CDR2 YFSETQ. The CDR3 is made up of 19 amino acids. V gave up 1 base and J gave up 5 bases; unmatched junction bases: 12. Here the CDR3 DNA reads TGCGCCAGCAGCTTGCCCCGACTAGCGGGGGGGCGGGAGCAAGATACGCAGTATTTT. Translation gives CASSLPRLAGGREQDTQYF.

This chain links TRBV4-2 with TRBJ2-5, with TRBD2 matching 14 bases. J was trimmed by 10 bases and V by 1 base; bases with no gene match: 14. The CDR3 spans 18 residues. Germline-derived CDR1 and CDR2 are LGHNA and YNFKEQ. CDR3 bases: TGTGCCAGCAGCCAAGCAGGCACCGCGACTAGCGGGGGGGCGGGCCAGTACTTC. This translates into CASSQAGTATSGGAGQYF.

This clone has only a few counts. The chain joins TRBV7-3 to TRBJ1-4; D unresolved. V was shortened by 0 bases and J by 0 bases, with 5 bases between the two germline ends. CDR1 SGHTA and CDR2 FQGTGA come from the germline V gene. The CDR3 is 15 amino acids. This CDR3 reads CASSLTGATNEKLFF. CDR3 coding DNA: TGTGCCAGCAGCTTAACGGGAGCAACTAATGAAAAACTGTTTTTT.

The V call is TRBV7-2, the J call TRBJ2-5, with 8 bases that match TRBD2. Germline V lookup: CDR1 SGHTA, CDR2 FQGNSA. The junction had 8 bases not matched to a gene; V was cut back by 3 bases and J by 5 bases. CDR3 size: 15 residues. CDR3 nucleotide sequence: TGTGCCAGCAGCTTGGGCAAGCGGGGGTGGGAGACCCAGTACTTC. The encoded protein is CASSLGKRGWETQYF.

This clone came up a few times. The V call is TRBV28, the J call TRBJ1-2; a weak D match, TRBD1 (6 bases). Between the trimmed V and J ends, which lost 3 bases and 1 base, there was a span of 12 bases. In germline, CDR1 is MDHEN, CDR2 SYDVKM. This CDR3 is 15 amino acids long. CDR3 in amino acids: CASSFPTGFNYGYTF. The CDR3 nucleotides are TGTGCCAGCAGTTTTCCGACAGGATTTAACTATGGCTACACCTTC.

The V call is TRBV27, the J call TRBJ2-2, with a tentative D call TRBD1 (6 bases). The CDR3 has 14 residues. V gave up 5 bases and J gave up 4 bases, with 11 bases separating them. CDR1 is MNHEY and CDR2 is SMNVEV in the germline V gene (reference sequence). DNA for the CDR3: TGTGCCAGCAGTCTACAACAGGGCACCGGGGAGCTGTTTTTT. As protein: CASSLQQGTGELFF.

The V gene is TRBV5-1, the J gene TRBJ1-3, with D possibly TRBD1 on 5 matching bases. The CDR3 runs to 18 residues. Trimming left V 0 bases short and J 1 base short, with 17 bases between. Germline loops: CDR1 SGHRS, CDR2 YFSETQ. The DNA of the CDR3 is TGCGCCAGCAGCTTGGACTATCCGCAGGGAACATCTGGAAACACCATATATTTT. Translating gives CASSLDYPQGTSGNTIYF.

The chain has TRBV9 and TRBJ2-4; TRBD2 aligns across 15 bases. This CDR3 region has 16 residues. In germline, CDR1 is SGDLS, CDR2 YYNGEE. Trimming at V came to 4 bases and at J to 5 bases, leaving 4 bases not matched to a gene. Written as DNA, the CDR3 is TGTGCCAGCAGCCCCCGGACTAGCGGGGGGGAAAACATTCAGTACTTC. Residues: CASSPRTSGGENIQYF.

CDR3 DNA sequence: TGCGCCAGCAGCGCAGAAACAGGGAGCACTGAAGCTTTCTTT. Its translation is CASSAETGSTEAFF. The V gene is TRBV10-1, the J gene TRBJ1-1, with D perhaps matching TRBD1 (6 bases). The CDR3 has 14 amino acids. Germline CDR1 WNHNN, CDR2 SYGVQD (reference sequence). V was clipped by 6 bases and J by 4 bases, with 15 bases between them.

CDR3 in amino acids: CASSVGAAARPDTQYF. CDR3 nucleotides: TGTGCCAGCAGCGTAGGGGCAGCGGCCCGTCCAGATACGCAGTATTTT. The V call is TRBV9, the J call TRBJ2-3; D is perhaps TRBD2 (5 bases). The CDR3 has 16 amino acids. Germline values: CDR1 SGDLS, CDR2 YYNGEE. V lost 0 bases and J 4 bases, leaving 15 bases between the germline ends.

The V call is TRBV5-5, the J call TRBJ2-5; D not certain. There are 13 residues in the CDR3. Germline CDR1 reads SGHKS; CDR2 reads YYEKEE (reference sequence). V was clipped by 2 bases and J by 1 base, with 6 bases between them. Here the CDR3 reads CASSFNSQETQYF. CDR3 sequence (DNA): TGTGCCAGCAGCTTCAACAGCCAAGAGACCCAGTACTTC.

The CDR3 sequence is CASSPRVTANTGELFF. CDR3 DNA sequence: TGTGCCAGCTCACCTAGAGTAACAGCCAACACCGGGGAGCTGTTTTTT. The chain couples TRBV18 to TRBJ2-2; D gene uncertain. Looked up from germline, CDR1 is KGHSH and CDR2 is LQKENI. This CDR3 is 16 amino acids long. V was shortened by 3 bases and J by 2 bases, with 13 bases between the two germline ends. The full variable domain, in which reference TRBV18 and TRBJ2-2 provide the parts outside the CDR3, is NAGVMQNPRHLVRRRGQEARLRCSPMKGHSHVYWYRQLPEEGLKFMVYLQKENIIDESGMPKERFSAEFPKEGPSILRIQQVVRGDSAAYFCASSPRVTANTGELFFGEGSRLTVL.

The chain has TRBV11-2 and TRBJ1-2, with TRBD1 matching 11 bases. CDR1 SGHAT and CDR2 FQNNGV come from the germline V gene. Trimming took 4 bases from V and 8 from J; bases not matched to a gene: 12. This CDR3 spans 16 amino acids. The CDR3 nucleotides read TGTGCCAGCAGCTCGATACCCGGGACAGGGGGTAGGGGCTACACCTTC. Residues: CASSSIPGTGGRGYTF.

The rearrangement joins TRBV11-2 to TRBJ1-4, with no clear D. The CDR3 extends over 14 amino acids. The germline gives CDR1 SGHAT, CDR2 FQNNGV. V lost 1 base and J lost 3, with 6 bases in between. The CDR3 protein is CASSLAFANEKLFF. CDR3 sequence (DNA): TGTGCCAGCAGCTTAGCGTTTGCTAATGAAAAACTGTTTTTT. Using reference TRBV11-2 and TRBJ1-4 for the parts outside the CDR3, the full variable domain is EAGVAQSPRYKIIEKRQSVAFWCNPISGHATLYWYQQILGQGPKLLIQFQNNGVVDDSQLPKDRFSAERLKGVDSTLKIQPAKLEDSAVYLCASSLAFANEKLFFGSGTQLSVL.

The rearrangement links TRBV7-2 to TRBJ2-7; TRBD1 is a possible D gene (6 bases). CDR3 length: 15 amino acids. Trimming cost V 5 bases and J 5 bases, with 19 bases left between them. Germline V gives CDR1 SGHTA, CDR2 FQGNSA. CDR3 sequence: CASSVRGLGSNEQYF. The CDR3 bases are TGTGCCAGCAGCGTCAGGGGCCTAGGGTCCAACGAGCAGTACTTC.

The V and J genes are TRBV5-5 and TRBJ2-5; D may be TRBD2 (5 bases). Germline V lookup: CDR1 SGHKS, CDR2 YYEKEE (reference sequence). The CDR3 is made up of 12 amino acids. The V and J ends lost 2 bases and 4 bases respectively, with 6 bases between them. In DNA, the CDR3 is TGTGCCAGCAGCTTTGAGGGAGAGACCCAGTACTTC. Its translation is CASSFEGETQYF.

The CDR3 protein is CATYLQGGGYTF. The CDR3 region has the DNA TGTGCCACCTACCTACAGGGCGGCGGCTACACCTTC. The V gene is TRBV6-4, the J gene TRBJ1-2; TRBD1 might be the D (6 bases). The CDR3 is 12 amino acids. V lost 10 bases and J 8 bases, leaving 17 bases between the germline ends. Germline CDR1 and CDR2: MRHNA and SNTAGT.

V is TRBV4-1 and J is TRBJ1-4; perhaps TRBD1 as D (5 bases). V lost 2 bases to trimming and J lost 7 bases, with 20 bases between them. CDR3 length: 17 amino acids. Germline values: CDR1 MGHRA, CDR2 YSYEKL. The CDR3 sequence: CASSQPLSGAGGEKLFF. CDR3 nucleotide sequence: TGCGCCAGCAGCCAACCTCTTTCAGGTGCGGGGGGTGAAAAACTGTTTTTT.

The chain employs TRBV7-9 and TRBJ1-5; 8 nucleotides agree with TRBD1. Germline lookup yields CDR1 SEHNR and CDR2 FQNEAQ (reference sequence). The CDR3 runs 15 residues. The trim removed 1 base at V and 4 bases at J, leaving 3 bases unmatched. In nucleotides, the CDR3 is TGTGCCAGCAGCTTAGGGACAGGGTTTAATCAGCCCCAGCATTTT. It translates to CASSLGTGFNQPQHF.

J is TRBJ1-5 and V is TRBV18; D remains ambiguous. Deletions cut 0 bases from V and 2 bases from J, with 8 bases between. The CDR3 runs 15 residues. The germline V gene has CDR1 KGHSH and CDR2 LQKENI. The CDR3 sequence: CASSPPSGGNQPQHF. The CDR3 region has the DNA TGTGCCAGCTCACCACCTTCAGGTGGCAATCAGCCCCAGCATTTT.

This clone was seen only once. The genes are TRBV13 and TRBJ2-7, with TRBD1 matching 7 bases. V trimming: 6 bases; J trimming: 4 bases; junction bases outside the gene matches: 6. This CDR3 comprises 13 residues. From germline, CDR1 is PRHDT and CDR2 FYEKMQ (reference sequence). The CDR3 loop reads CASRVQGRYEQYF. DNA of the CDR3: TGTGCCAGCAGGGTACAGGGGAGATACGAGCAGTACTTC.

The chain is built from TRBV21-1 and TRBJ1-6; TRBD1 is the table's D call and was not checked against the DNA. TRBV21-1 is noted as a pseudogene. CDR3 length: 15 residues. CDR3 nucleotide sequence: TGTGCCAGCCGCCGCGACAGGGTTATGGGTTCACCCCTCCACTTT. Protein product: CASRRDRVMGSPLHF.

This clone was detected a few times. This chain connects TRBV5-5 to TRBJ2-3, with D unresolved. This CDR3 spans 12 amino acids. Germline V gives CDR1 SGHKS, CDR2 YYEKEE (reference sequence). Trimming left V 0 bases short and J 11 bases short, with 10 bases between. The CDR3 spells CASSLVSTRQYF. CDR3 nucleotide sequence: TGTGCCAGCAGCTTGGTATCCACAAGGCAGTATTTT.

The chain joins TRBV10-3 to TRBJ2-1; perhaps TRBD2 as D (5 bases). CDR1 and CDR2 (germline): ENHRY, SYGVKD. Deletions cut 4 bases from V and 5 bases from J, with 9 bases between. The CDR3 is 13 residues long. Here the CDR3 reads CAISVGLDNEQFF. In nucleotides, the CDR3 is TGTGCCATCAGTGTAGGACTGGACAATGAGCAGTTCTTC.

The chain employs TRBV11-1 and TRBJ1-4, with 8 bases aligning to TRBD1. The CDR3 spans 15 residues. With 4 bases clipped from V and 8 bases from J, the junction kept 9 bases outside the gene matches. CDR1 is SGHAT and CDR2 is FQDESV in the germline V gene (reference sequence). The CDR3 DNA sequence: TGTGCCAGCAGCTCACCGGGACAGGACGAGGAAAAACTGTTTTTT. Protein: CASSSPGQDEEKLFF.

Here the CDR3 reads CASSQDPQVSRREQFF. CDR3 DNA sequence: TGCGCCAGCAGCCAAGATCCCCAGGTCAGTCGGCGTGAGCAGTTCTTC. The rearrangement joins TRBV4-3 to TRBJ2-1; no firm D call. Germline loops: CDR1 LGHNA, CDR2 YSLEER. This CDR3 is built from 16 residues. V lost 0 bases and J lost 9, with 18 bases in between.

V usage is TRBV7-9 and J usage is TRBJ2-7, with D possibly matching TRBD1 (6 bases). CDR1 and CDR2 from the germline V gene are SEHNR and FQNEAQ (reference sequence). This CDR3 has 16 residues. Trimming removed 5 bases from V and 3 bases from J, with 20 bases in between. CDR3 in amino acids: CASSQGKTGTGYEQYF. The CDR3 DNA reads as TGTGCCAGCAGCCAAGGAAAAACAGGGACCGGCTACGAGCAGTACTTC.

The DNA of the CDR3 is TGTGCCATCACGGGACAGCTGAACACTGAAGCTTTCTTT. This translates into CAITGQLNTEAFF. The J gene is TRBJ1-1, the V gene TRBV28, with 7 nucleotides matching TRBD1. The CDR3 spans 13 residues. The trim removed 10 bases at V and 0 bases at J, leaving 5 bases unmatched. The V gene's germline CDR1 is MDHEN and CDR2 SYDVKM.